The 5 T cell receptor beta chains below all came from one sample that was sequenced in a study of radiation and T cells in renal cell carcinoma. Here immunoSEQ multiplex PCR was the method, and the copy in TCRdb shows in-frame clones only, minus some. Of about 130,000 clones listed, roughly 91% are singletons. Noted time point: blood 2 weeks post-SBRT. Treatment described: 15 Gy SBRT to primary tumor, nephrectomy 4 weeks later. Source: blood, taken from a patient whose treatment included radiotherapy and nephrectomy. The receptors were gathered from a woman between 65 and 79 years old with renal cell carcinoma.

The chain carries TRBV18 and TRBJ1-5; D uncertain. The V gene lost 0 bases and the J gene lost 3 bases, with 6 bases spanning the gap. This CDR3 is 14 amino acids long. Germline values: CDR1 KGHSH, CDR2 LQKENI. The DNA for the CDR3 is TGTGCCAGCTCACCACCCTACTACAATCAGCCCCAGCATTTT. It translates to CASSPPYYNQPQHF.

The CDR3 loop reads CASRGGLARPYEQYF. As DNA, the CDR3 is TGTGCCAGCAGAGGCGGACTAGCGAGACCCTACGAGCAGTACTTC. The gene calls are TRBV6-4 and TRBJ2-7, with 9 bases lining up with TRBD2. With 6 bases clipped from V and 2 bases from J, the junction kept 8 bases outside the gene matches. The CDR3 totals 15 residues. Germline assignment: CDR1 MRHNA and CDR2 SNTAGT.

The count of this clone is one. J is TRBJ2-7 and V is TRBV13; 9 bases are a match to TRBD1. The V segment lost 4 bases and the J segment 4 bases; nucleotides outside the gene matches: 5. The length of the CDR3 is 14 residues. CDR1 is PRHDT, CDR2 FYEKMQ, per germline (reference sequence). The CDR3 region is CASSSGTGQYEQYF. The CDR3 nucleotides are TGTGCCAGCAGCTCCGGGACAGGGCAGTACGAGCAGTACTTC.

The chain uses TRBV5-5 and TRBJ2-7; 8 nucleotides align to TRBD1. J lost 7 bases, V lost 3 bases, and 6 bases had no gene match. Germline assignment: CDR1 SGHKS and CDR2 YYEKEE (reference sequence). The CDR3 runs to 13 residues. Written as DNA, the CDR3 is TGTGCCAGCAGCTCGGACAGGGCGGAGGAGCAGTACTTC. Encoded protein: CASSSDRAEEQYF.

The chain employs TRBV19 and TRBJ1-2, with 10 bases fitting TRBD1. The V segment lost 5 bases and the J segment 6 bases; nucleotides outside the gene matches: 6. Germline V CDR1 and CDR2: LNHDA, SQIVND (reference sequence). The CDR3 has 14 residues. This CDR3 reads CASSFRDRGDGYTF. The DNA for the CDR3 is TGTGCCAGTAGTTTCCGGGACAGGGGAGATGGCTACACCTTC.